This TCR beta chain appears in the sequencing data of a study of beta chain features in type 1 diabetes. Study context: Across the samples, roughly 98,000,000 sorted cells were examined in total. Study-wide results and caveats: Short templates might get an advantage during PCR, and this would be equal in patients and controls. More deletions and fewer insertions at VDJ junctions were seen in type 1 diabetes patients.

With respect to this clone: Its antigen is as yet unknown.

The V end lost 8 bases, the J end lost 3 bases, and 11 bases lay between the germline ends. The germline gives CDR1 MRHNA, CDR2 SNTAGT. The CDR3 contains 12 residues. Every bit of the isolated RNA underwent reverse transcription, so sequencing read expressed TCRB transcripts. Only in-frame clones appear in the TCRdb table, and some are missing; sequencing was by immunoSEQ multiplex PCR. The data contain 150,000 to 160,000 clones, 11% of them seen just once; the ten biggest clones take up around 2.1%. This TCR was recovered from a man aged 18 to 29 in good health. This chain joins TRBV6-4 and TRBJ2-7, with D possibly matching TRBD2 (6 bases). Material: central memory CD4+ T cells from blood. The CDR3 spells CASPWGVYEQYF. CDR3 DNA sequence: TGTGCCAGCCCCTGGGGGGTCTACGAGCAGTACTTC.